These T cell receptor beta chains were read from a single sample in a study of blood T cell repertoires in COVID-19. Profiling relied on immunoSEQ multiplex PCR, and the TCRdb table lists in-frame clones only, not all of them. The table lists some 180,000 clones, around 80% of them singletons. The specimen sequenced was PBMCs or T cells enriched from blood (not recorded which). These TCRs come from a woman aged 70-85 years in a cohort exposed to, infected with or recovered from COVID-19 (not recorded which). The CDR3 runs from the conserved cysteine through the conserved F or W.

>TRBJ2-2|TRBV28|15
CASSPPGNRAGELFF
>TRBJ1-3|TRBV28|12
CASGRLGNTIYF
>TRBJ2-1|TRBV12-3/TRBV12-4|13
CASSLLAGGEQFF
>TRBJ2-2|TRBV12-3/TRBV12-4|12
CASSPPLGELFF
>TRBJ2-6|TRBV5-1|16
CASSLGQGAGANVLTF
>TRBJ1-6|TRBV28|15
CASSIGQDLNSPLHF
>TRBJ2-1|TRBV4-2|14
CASSQLTGGGEQFF
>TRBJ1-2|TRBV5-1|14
CASSRDSRNYGYTF
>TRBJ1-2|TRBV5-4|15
CASSWGTGGNYGYTF
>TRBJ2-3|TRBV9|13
CASSVAPGDTQYF
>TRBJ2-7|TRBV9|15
CASSPGTSGRGEQYF
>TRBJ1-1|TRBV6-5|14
CASSRDRINTEAFF
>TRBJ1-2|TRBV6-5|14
CASKPGAGRVGYTF
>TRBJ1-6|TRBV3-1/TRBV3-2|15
CASSQGTVYNSPLHF
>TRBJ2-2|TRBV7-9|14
CASMVGGNTGELFF
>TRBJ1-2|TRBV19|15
CASSGQGVVAYGYTF
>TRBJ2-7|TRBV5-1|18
CASSPGTGVSGNTYEQYF
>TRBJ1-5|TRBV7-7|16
CASSLRQAIGNQPQHF
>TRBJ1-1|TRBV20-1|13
CSASRGLNTEAFF
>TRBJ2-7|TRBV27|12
CASSLTSYEQYF
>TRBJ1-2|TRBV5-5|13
CASSLQGAWGYTF
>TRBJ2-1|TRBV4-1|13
CASSQDPSSEQFF
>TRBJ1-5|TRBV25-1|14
CASSPGLSNQPQHF
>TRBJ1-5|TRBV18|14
CASSRGQGDQPQHF
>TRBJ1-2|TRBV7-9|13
CASSSGQAYGYTF
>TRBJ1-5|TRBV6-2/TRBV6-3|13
CASSYVQNQPQHF
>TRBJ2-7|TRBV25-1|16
CASSALGLSSSYEQYF
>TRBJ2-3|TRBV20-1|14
CSASRTSGTDTQYF
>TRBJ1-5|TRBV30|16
CAWSSGTGLRNQPQHF
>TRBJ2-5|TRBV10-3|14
CAIRGTGEGETQYF
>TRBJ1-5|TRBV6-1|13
CASSERGNQPQHF
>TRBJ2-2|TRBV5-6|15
CASSFWDRDTGELFF
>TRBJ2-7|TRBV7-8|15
CASSSSRGSSYEQYF
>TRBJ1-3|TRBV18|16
CASSPAGTGTGNTIYF
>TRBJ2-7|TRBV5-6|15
CASSWYRQGSYEQYF
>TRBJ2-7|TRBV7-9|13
CASSMDSSYEQYF
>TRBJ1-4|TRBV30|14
CAWRPRGVNEKLFF